This note documents a single T cell receptor (beta chain) sequence. Germline V gene data show CDR1 as DFQATT and CDR2 as SNEGSKA (reference sequence). The CDR3 is 16 amino acids. V was clipped by 0 bases and J by 2 bases, with 17 bases between them. An input of roughly 0.5 to 1 ug of RNA was subjected to reverse transcription using random hexamers. With immunoSEQ multiplex PCR, TCR beta CDR3 was amplified across 54 Vbeta and 13 Jbeta. MiXCR, run by TCRdb on the immunoSEQ multiplex PCR reads, gives a single entry per CDR3 protein. The sample has fewer than 200,000 distinct CDR3 sequences, around 95% seen once. These data belong to a study of CD8 T cells in Susac syndrome. Sequencing targeted TCR beta in blood CD8+ and CD4+ T cells. The multiple sclerosis control cohort comprised treatment-naive individuals presenting with stable or active relapsing-remitting disease. Negative isolation was applied to CD8+ and CD4+ T cells, and FACS enrichment was applied to TEMRA cells.

The TCR originated in a human donor with multiple sclerosis. Material: CD8+ T cells from PBMCs. This sequence joins TRBV20-1 and TRBJ2-7, with D perhaps TRBD1 or TRBD2 (5 bases each). The CDR3, as DNA: TGCAGTGCTAGAGATGGGAGAGGGGAAGGTGCCTACGAGCAGTACTTC. This translates into CSARDGRGEGAYEQYF.